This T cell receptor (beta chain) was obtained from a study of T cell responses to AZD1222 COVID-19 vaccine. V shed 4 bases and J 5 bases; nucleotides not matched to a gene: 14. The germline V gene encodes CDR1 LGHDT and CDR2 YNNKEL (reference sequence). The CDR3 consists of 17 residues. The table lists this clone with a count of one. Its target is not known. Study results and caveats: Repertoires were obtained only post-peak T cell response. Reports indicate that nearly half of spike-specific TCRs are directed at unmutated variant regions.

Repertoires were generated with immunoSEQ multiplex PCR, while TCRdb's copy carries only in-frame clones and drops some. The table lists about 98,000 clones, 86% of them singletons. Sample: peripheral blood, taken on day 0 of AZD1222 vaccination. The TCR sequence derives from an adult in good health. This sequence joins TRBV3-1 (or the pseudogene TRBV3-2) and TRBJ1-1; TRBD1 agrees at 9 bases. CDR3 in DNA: TGTGCCAGCAGCCGAACAGGGGGCCTGCCCGGGTGGACTGAAGCTTTCTTT. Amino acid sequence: CASSRTGGLPGWTEAFF.